This T cell receptor beta chain was captured by sequencing in a study of T cells in narcolepsy. The data were produced by immunoSEQ multiplex PCR, yet TCRdb's version contains in-frame clones alone and is incomplete. There are 17,000 or so clones in the sample; around 77% occur only once, and around 15% lies in the top ten. Study-wide points: Healthy controls reportedly lacked the autoreactive clonotypes serially found in patients' blood.

A few counts support this clone. What it recognizes is unknown. The germline CDR1 and CDR2 sequences are PRHDT and FYEKMQ (reference sequence). Trimming cost V 2 bases and J 1 base, with 8 bases left between them. The CDR3 runs 14 residues. The chain uses TRBV13 and TRBJ1-1, with D possibly TRBD1 on 6 matching bases. The TCR comes from a human donor with narcolepsy. What was sequenced was CD45RA- memory CD8+ T cells from PBMCs. The DNA of the CDR3 is TGTGCCAGCAGCTTACCAGGGGCGAACACTGAAGCTTTCTTT. Residues: CASSLPGANTEAFF.